Below, 21 T cell receptor beta chains from the same sample are listed, as sequenced in a study of T cells after posttransplantation cyclophosphamide. Cells defined as naive were viable CD3+CD4+ or CD3+CD8+ and CCR7+CD45RA+CD45RO-CD95-CD27+CD28+. Measured with immunoSEQ multiplex PCR; TCRdb has only the in-frame clones, and not every one. The sample records about 16,000 clones, 94% being singletons. Sequencing used naive CD4+ T cells sorted from blood. The receptors here all came from a woman between 50 and 59 years old in good health and a related stem cell transplant donor.

This chain joins TRBV9 and TRBJ2-1; D possibly corresponds to TRBD1 (7 bases). Germline V lookup: CDR1 SGDLS, CDR2 YYNGEE. V was shortened by 3 bases and J by 9 bases, with 22 bases between the two germline ends. The CDR3 is 16 residues long. In DNA, the CDR3 is TGTGCCAGCAGCGAAAGGGCTTTCAGGGGGGATGGTGAGCAGTTCTTC. Translating it yields CASSERAFRGDGEQFF.

This rearrangement joins TRBV19 to TRBJ1-4; 12 bases match TRBD1. The CDR3 sequence is 15 residues long. J lost 8 bases, V lost 2 bases, and 3 bases had no gene match. Looked up from germline, CDR1 is LNHDA and CDR2 is SQIVND (reference sequence). The CDR3 here is CASSITGTGGEKLFF. Here the CDR3 DNA reads TGTGCCAGTAGTATAACAGGGACAGGGGGCGAAAAACTGTTTTTT. Full variable domain (rest looked up from reference TRBV19 and TRBJ1-4): DGGITQSPKYLFRKEGQNVTLSCEQNLNHDAMYWYRQDPGQGLRLIYYSQIVNDFQKGDIAEGYSVSREKKESFPLTVTSAQKNPTAFYLCASSITGTGGEKLFFGSGTQLSVL.

The rearrangement joins TRBV19 to TRBJ1-1, with D maybe TRBD1 (6 bases). CDR1 is LNHDA, CDR2 SQIVND, per germline (reference sequence). This CDR3 is built from 13 residues. Trimming left V 3 bases short and J 5 bases short, with 10 bases between. CDR3 sequence: CASSIRGTTEAFF. CDR3 nucleotides: TGTGCCAGTAGTATCAGGGGTACGACTGAAGCTTTCTTT. Filled out from reference TRBV19 and TRBJ1-1, the complete variable domain reads DGGITQSPKYLFRKEGQNVTLSCEQNLNHDAMYWYRQDPGQGLRLIYYSQIVNDFQKGDIAEGYSVSREKKESFPLTVTSAQKNPTAFYLCASSIRGTTEAFFGQGTRLTVV.

The chain joins TRBV10-2 to TRBJ1-1, with 9 bases that match TRBD1. This CDR3 spans 14 amino acids. V lost 6 bases and J lost 3; bases outside the gene matches: 5. Germline loops: CDR1 WSHSY, CDR2 SAAADI. The CDR3 here is CASRWDRVDTEAFF. The CDR3, as DNA: TGCGCCAGCAGATGGGACAGGGTGGACACTGAAGCTTTCTTT.

This chain connects TRBV4-3 to TRBJ1-4; D gene uncertain. Looked up from germline, CDR1 is LGHNA and CDR2 is YSLEER. This CDR3 has 16 residues. V lost 0 bases, J lost 8 bases, and 16 bases lay in between. The CDR3 region has the DNA TGCGCCAGCAGCCAAGATGCGGCGGGCGCCATGGAAAAACTGTTTTTT. This encodes CASSQDAAGAMEKLFF.

The chain links TRBV15 to TRBJ1-2; D is unclear. Trimming removed 0 bases from V and 9 bases from J, with 20 bases in between. Per germline, CDR1 LNHNV and CDR2 YYDKDF (reference sequence). The CDR3 runs 16 residues. CDR3 nucleotide sequence: TGTGCCACCAGCAGAGATTGGAGACCCATATCGGGGAGCTACACCTTC. Translation: CATSRDWRPISGSYTF. Full variable domain (outside the CDR3, taken from reference TRBV15 and TRBJ1-2): DAMVIQNPRYQVTQFGKPVTLSCSQTLNHNVMYWYQQKSSQAPKLLFHYYDKDFNNEADTPDNFQSRRPNTSFCFLDIRSPGLGDTAMYLCATSRDWRPISGSYTFGSGTRLTVV.

This sequence joins TRBV6-6 and TRBJ2-1, with no clear D. V was trimmed by 6 bases and J by 6 bases, leaving 12 bases between them. Germline lookup yields CDR1 MNHNY and CDR2 SVGAGI (reference sequence). CDR3 length: 13 amino acids. CDR3 bases: TGTGCCAGCAGCCCCGCACAGACCAATGAGCAGTTCTTC. Encoded protein: CASSPAQTNEQFF.

This chain joins TRBV6-4 and TRBJ2-1; D gene unclear. V was shortened by 5 bases and J by 6 bases, with 11 bases between the two germline ends. This CDR3 contains 13 residues. The germline gives CDR1 MRHNA, CDR2 SNTAGT. The CDR3 DNA reads TGTGCCAGCAGTTCCCAAGCTAGCAATGAGCAGTTCTTC. This encodes CASSSQASNEQFF.

The rearrangement uses TRBV6-6 and TRBJ2-5, with D possibly TRBD2 on 5 matching bases. V was trimmed by 7 bases and J by 0 bases, leaving 12 bases between them. The CDR3 contains 14 residues. Germline V gives CDR1 MNHNY, CDR2 SVGAGI (reference sequence). In DNA, the CDR3 is TGTGCCAGCATGTATAGCGAGTACCAAGAGACCCAGTACTTC. Translated, it gives CASMYSEYQETQYF.

The chain uses TRBV10-3 and TRBJ2-3; 12 positions match TRBD2. From germline, CDR1 is ENHRY and CDR2 SYGVKD. With 4 bases clipped from V and 4 bases from J, the junction kept 3 bases outside the gene matches. The CDR3 is 15 residues long. CDR3 sequence: CAISVGLAGPDTQYF. The CDR3 DNA reads TGTGCCATCAGTGTTGGACTAGCGGGACCAGATACGCAGTATTTT.

The rearrangement links TRBV6-1 to TRBJ2-1, with D perhaps matching TRBD2 (6 bases). Trimming pared 7 bases from V and 10 bases from J, leaving 11 bases between. Germline V gene sequence: CDR1 MNHNS, CDR2 SASEGT. The CDR3 length is 11 residues. The CDR3 DNA sequence: TGTGCCAGCATCGAGGGAGGCGAGCAGTTCTTC. Protein: CASIEGGEQFF.

The rearrangement joins TRBV7-2 to TRBJ2-3; TRBD2 might be the D (7 bases). V was pared by 4 bases and J by 3 bases, with 14 bases between. This CDR3 has 15 residues. Germline values: CDR1 SGHTA, CDR2 FQGNSA. The CDR3 loop is CASSSRGEGTDTQYF. CDR3 coding DNA: TGTGCCAGCAGCTCTAGGGGGGAGGGGACAGATACGCAGTATTTT.

V and J are TRBV9 and TRBJ1-3; no definite D call. Trimming cost V 0 bases and J 0 bases, with 7 bases left between them. Germline lookup yields CDR1 SGDLS and CDR2 YYNGEE. The CDR3 extends over 15 amino acids. The CDR3 reads CASSVAPSSGNTIYF. CDR3 nucleotides: TGTGCCAGCAGCGTAGCGCCCAGCTCTGGAAACACCATATATTTT. Full variable domain (outside the CDR3, taken from reference TRBV9 and TRBJ1-3): DSGVTQTPKHLITATGQRVTLRCSPRSGDLSVYWYQQSLDQGLQFLIQYYNGEERAKGNILERFSAQQFPDLHSELNLSSLELGDSALYFCASSVAPSSGNTIYFGEGSWLTVV.

This sequence joins TRBV15 and TRBJ1-3; D is undetermined. This CDR3 spans 16 amino acids. Trimming stripped 3 bases from V and 2 bases from J, with 14 bases between. Looked up from germline, CDR1 is LNHNV and CDR2 is YYDKDF (reference sequence). The CDR3, as DNA: TGTGCCACCAGCAGGACTTTTCCCCGGCCTGGAAACACCATATATTTT. It specifies CATSRTFPRPGNTIYF.

V usage is TRBV15 and J usage is TRBJ1-1; maybe TRBD1 (5 bases). This CDR3 has 12 amino acids. Trimming removed 8 bases at V and 3 bases at J, with 10 bases between. Looked up from germline, CDR1 is LNHNV and CDR2 is YYDKDF (reference sequence). CDR3 residues: CATSGGDTEAFF. The CDR3 DNA reads as TGTGCCACCTCCGGGGGGGACACTGAAGCTTTCTTT.

This clone has a single count. This chain joins TRBV15 and TRBJ2-5; D possibly corresponds to TRBD1 (5 bases). Trimming cost V 6 bases and J 9 bases, with 17 bases left between them. CDR3 length equals 13 residues. Germline V gene data show CDR1 as LNHNV and CDR2 as YYDKDF (reference sequence). As DNA, the CDR3 is TGTGCCACCAGGACCAGATCTGAAGGGGCCCAGTACTTC. Encoded protein: CATRTRSEGAQYF.

The rearrangement links TRBV30 to TRBJ2-3, with 7 bases fitting TRBD1. With 8 bases clipped from V and 0 bases from J, the junction kept 5 bases outside the gene matches. The germline V gene has CDR1 GTSNPN and CDR2 SVGIG (reference sequence). CDR3 length: 13 residues. CDR3 DNA sequence: TGTGCCCGTAACAGGGGTAGCACAGATACGCAGTATTTT. It translates to CARNRGSTDTQYF.

The chain recombines TRBV7-2 with TRBJ2-7, with 9 bases matching TRBD2. V lost 2 bases, J lost 4 bases, and 12 bases stayed unmatched. This CDR3 comprises 17 residues. Germline lookup yields CDR1 SGHTA and CDR2 FQGNSA. The CDR3 is CASSLLPGGLASYEQYF. Written as DNA, the CDR3 is TGTGCCAGCAGCTTATTGCCCGGAGGACTAGCGTCTTACGAGCAGTACTTC.

The V and J genes are TRBV11-3 and TRBJ2-3, with TRBD2 identical over 9 bases. V lost 5 bases and J lost 4; bases outside the gene matches: 10. CDR3 length: 16 residues. Germline V CDR1 and CDR2: SGHNT, YENEEA. The CDR3 loop reads CASSAHSGSFADTQYF. Written as DNA, the CDR3 is TGTGCCAGCAGCGCCCATAGCGGGAGTTTCGCAGATACGCAGTATTTT.

The chain employs TRBV6-5 and TRBJ1-4; D is undetermined. The CDR3 sequence is 16 residues long. The germline V gene has CDR1 MNHEY and CDR2 SVGAGI. The V and J ends lost 4 bases and 0 bases respectively, with 12 bases between them. CDR3 bases: TGTGCCAGCAGTTCCAACCGACGGGCAACTAATGAAAAACTGTTTTTT. It codes for CASSSNRRATNEKLFF.

V usage is TRBV5-1 and J usage is TRBJ2-7; 7 positions match TRBD1. V shed 3 bases and J 1 base; nucleotides not matched to a gene: 7. The CDR3 runs 15 residues. The V gene's germline CDR1 is SGHRS and CDR2 YFSETQ. The CDR3 DNA reads TGCGCCAGCAGCTCAGGGGGAAGGGCGTCCTACGAGCAGTACTTC. Translating gives CASSSGGRASYEQYF.